This T cell receptor (beta chain) was sequenced in a study of tumor-infiltrating lymphocytes in primary liver carcinoma. Study in general: Through surgical resection, the patients' primary liver carcinoma was treated.

In its sample, this clonotype was seen many times. The researchers produced TCR beta cDNA from around 0.5 ug total RNA with a constant-region primer. Three rounds of nested multiplex PCR with slightly modified ARM-PCR produced TCR beta libraries. A C-beta reverse primer and TRBV1-TRBV30 forward primers served in each of the first two PCR rounds, at about 10 cycles apiece. MiXCR, applied by TCRdb to the multiplex PCR reads, yields one record per CDR3 protein. The sample has 300,000 to 350,000 distinct CDR3 sequences; 58% are singletons. Unsorted whole blood served as the source of blood RNA, and germline DNA was extracted as well. CDR3 size: 16 residues. CDR1 is LGHNA, CDR2 YSLEER, per germline. V was trimmed by 3 bases and J by 0 bases, leaving 12 bases between them.

Sequencing used peripheral blood. This receptor was identified in a woman in her 30s with primary liver carcinoma and hepatitis B virus infection. The chain links TRBV4-3 to TRBJ2-4; possibly TRBD2 for D (6 bases). The CDR3 nucleotides read TGCGCCAGCAGCCAGGAACTAGCACTAGCCAAAAACATTCAGTACTTC. This translates into CASSQELALAKNIQYF.